Below, 14 T cell receptor beta chains from the same sample are listed, as sequenced in a study of blood T cell repertoires in COVID-19. Here immunoSEQ multiplex PCR was the method, and the copy in TCRdb shows in-frame clones only, minus some. The data show around 130,000 clones, with approximately 84% seen just once and 10% to 15% held by the top ten. Material: peripheral blood. The origin of the receptors is a woman aged 55 to 70 with acute or convalescent COVID-19.

The chain uses TRBV25-1 and TRBJ1-2, with TRBD1 as a possible D gene (6 bases). Germline loops: CDR1 MGHDK, CDR2 SYGVNS. This CDR3 spans 16 amino acids. Trimming pared 4 bases from V and 2 bases from J, leaving 17 bases between. In DNA form, the CDR3 reads TGTGCCAGCAGTGCCAACCAGGGGACCGGGAACTATGGCTACACCTTC. Its protein is CASSANQGTGNYGYTF.

The chain joins TRBV9 to TRBJ2-5; 8 bases align to TRBD2. J lost 2 bases, V lost 3 bases, and 9 bases had no gene match. The germline CDR1 and CDR2 sequences are SGDLS and YYNGEE. CDR3 length equals 16 residues. The CDR3 reads CASSEGIAGRQETQYF. CDR3 bases: TGTGCCAGCAGCGAGGGAATAGCGGGGAGGCAAGAGACCCAGTACTTC.

This chain links TRBV7-3 with TRBJ2-5, with D possibly matching TRBD1 (5 bases). The CDR3 consists of 13 residues. V lost 5 bases to trimming and J lost 4 bases, with 11 bases between them. The germline V gene has CDR1 SGHTA and CDR2 FQGTGA. CDR3 coding DNA: TGTGCCAGCAGCCCAGGGCTAGGAGAGACCCAGTACTTC. This sequence encodes CASSPGLGETQYF.

This clone was seen more than once but under ten times. V usage is TRBV27 and J usage is TRBJ1-2; 9 nucleotides align to TRBD1. This CDR3 spans 18 amino acids. Germline CDR1 MNHEY, CDR2 SMNVEV (reference sequence). The junction had 15 bases not matched to a gene; V was cut back by 3 bases and J by 4 bases. The CDR3 region is CASSLAGQGALRSYGYTF. The CDR3 DNA follows: TGTGCCAGCAGTTTGGCGGGACAGGGTGCTCTCAGATCCTATGGCTACACCTTC.

In DNA form, the CDR3 reads TGTGCCAGCTCACCACCCGTGGGGGCCTACGGCACAGATACGCAGTATTTT. As protein: CASSPPVGAYGTDTQYF. The rearrangement joins TRBV18 to TRBJ2-3; D possibly corresponds to TRBD1 (6 bases). V lost 0 bases, J lost 1 base, and 14 bases lay in between. CDR3 length equals 17 residues. Germline values: CDR1 KGHSH, CDR2 LQKENI. The whole variable domain, remainder taken from reference TRBV18 and TRBJ2-3, is NAGVMQNPRHLVRRRGQEARLRCSPMKGHSHVYWYRQLPEEGLKFMVYLQKENIIDESGMPKERFSAEFPKEGPSILRIQQVVRGDSAAYFCASSPPVGAYGTDTQYFGPGTRLTVL.

The chain couples TRBV28 to TRBJ1-2, with 11 bases matching TRBD1. This CDR3 is built from 16 residues. Germline loops: CDR1 MDHEN, CDR2 SYDVKM. The trim removed 3 bases at V and 8 bases at J, leaving 11 bases unmatched. The CDR3 DNA reads as TGTGCCAGCAGTTTGCCCCGAGGACAGGGGGCCTGGGGCTACACCTTC. This sequence encodes CASSLPRGQGAWGYTF.

The chain joins TRBV6-6 to TRBJ2-2; the match to TRBD2 covers 12 bases. The V gene end was trimmed by 4 bases and the J gene end by 7 bases; junction bases not matched to a gene: 7. The V gene's germline CDR1 is MNHNY and CDR2 SVGAGI (reference sequence). The CDR3 consists of 16 residues. Here the CDR3 DNA reads TGTGCCAGCAGTTTCGCTAGCGGGGGGGAGCTCGGGGAGCTGTTTTTT. Protein: CASSFASGGELGELFF.

CDR3 bases: TGTGCCAGCAGCTTAGCAAGGGGAGGGGGAAACACCATATATTTT. Its translation is CASSLARGGGNTIYF. The rearrangement joins TRBV7-6 to TRBJ1-3; weak D call: TRBD1 (5 bases). In germline, CDR1 is SGHVS, CDR2 FNYEAQ. Trimming stripped 0 bases from V and 4 bases from J, with 10 bases between. CDR3 length equals 15 residues.

The chain carries TRBV11-3 and TRBJ2-1; TRBD2 matches 10 bases. Germline V gene lookup returns CDR1 SGHNT and CDR2 YENEEA. V lost 2 bases, J lost 9 bases, and 4 bases stayed unmatched. The CDR3 has 14 residues. CDR3 loop: CASSLTSGVGEQFF. Written as DNA, the CDR3 is TGTGCCAGCAGCTTAACTAGCGGGGTAGGTGAGCAGTTCTTC.

To note about this clone: At the DNA level, this CDR3 is encoded by other sequences in the same sample as well. The gene calls are TRBV19 and TRBJ2-1; D gene uncertain. This CDR3 region has 13 residues. In germline, CDR1 is LNHDA, CDR2 SQIVND (reference sequence). The germline V and J ends were trimmed by 3 bases and 4 bases, with 7 bases remaining between them. CDR3 DNA sequence: TGTGCCAGTAGTATCGCACTTTACAATGAGCAGTTCTTC. The encoded protein is CASSIALYNEQFF.

This clone was seen a handful of times. This rearrangement joins TRBV19 to TRBJ1-1; no clear D gene. Germline CDR1 and CDR2: LNHDA and SQIVND (reference sequence). The CDR3 is made up of 14 amino acids. The germline V and J ends were trimmed by 3 bases and 2 bases, with 10 bases remaining between them. The DNA of the CDR3 is TGTGCCAGTAGTATCACGGCGGGAAACACTGAAGCTTTCTTT. Translation gives CASSITAGNTEAFF.

V usage is TRBV27 and J usage is TRBJ1-4, with 7 bases fitting TRBD1. The CDR3 loop spans 14 amino acids. CDR1 is MNHEY and CDR2 is SMNVEV in the germline V gene (reference sequence). The junction had 7 bases not matched to a gene; V was cut back by 5 bases and J by 7 bases. The CDR3 spells CASSPRRDSEKLFF. Here the CDR3 DNA reads TGTGCCAGCAGTCCTCGGCGGGACAGTGAAAAACTGTTTTTT. Full variable domain (remainder filled in from reference TRBV27 and TRBJ1-4): EAQVTQNPRYLITVTGKKLTVTCSQNMNHEYMSWYRQDPGLGLRQIYYSMNVEVTDKGDVPEGYKVSRKEKRNFPLILESPSPNQTSLYFCASSPRRDSEKLFFGSGTQLSVL.

J is TRBJ2-2 and V is TRBV5-1; no clear D gene. The V gene lost 1 base and the J gene lost 7 bases, with 8 bases spanning the gap. The CDR3 spans 13 residues. CDR1 and CDR2 from the germline V gene are SGHRS and YFSETQ. Here the CDR3 DNA reads TGCGCCAGCAGCTTGACACCAAGCGGGGAGCTGTTTTTT. Its protein is CASSLTPSGELFF.

This clone was seen only a few times. The gene calls are TRBV30 and TRBJ1-5, with unresolved D. CDR1 is GTSNPN and CDR2 is SVGIG in the germline V gene (reference sequence). There are 15 residues in the CDR3. V lost 0 bases and J 9 bases, leaving 18 bases between the germline ends. CDR3 coding DNA: TGTGCCTGGAGTGTAGGCCCTCAAACAGTGGGGCCCCAGCATTTT. It translates to CAWSVGPQTVGPQHF.